This T cell receptor (beta chain) comes out of a study listed by TCRdb under 2016. Looking at the study overall: The research examined where HIV persistence comes from in people whose immune systems controlled HIV infection without treatment.

Its CDR3 holds 15 amino acids, cysteine through phenylalanine. Only the CDR3 DNA is retained, 45 bases long and in frame from the first base. Sequences DFQATT (CDR1) and SNEGSKA (CDR2) are obtained from the germline V gene (reference sequence). The V end loses 5 bases and the J end loses 6 bases, and a stretch of 23 bases separates them. The library was built by means of 5' RACE. The data were produced on an Illumina HiSeq 2000. TCRdb cleaned the public reads at Q25 with fastp, built clones with MiXCR and kept in-frame beta chains. Rows are combined by CDR3 protein, so each entry shows the most common genes and DNA. This sample is represented by 550 to 650 distinct CDR3 sequences; approximately 9% of them were singletons. The ten largest make up roughly 20% of the sample. As for this clonotype: Its antigen is unknown. No per-base quality is available; no much larger clone lies one base away.

The chain is assembled from TRBV20-1 and TRBJ2-7; the D gene is perhaps TRBD1, on 5 matching bases. The TCR comes from a male donor with HIV. Sequencing was carried out using central memory T cells from blood PBMCs. Reading the label with the study, this specimen's cell subset or site is: central memory CD4+ T cells. Here is the DNA: TGCAGTGCTCCCAACGAAAGGGGATCGCTGGGCGAGCAGTACTTC. This yields the protein CSAPNERGSLGEQYF.